This is a list of T cell receptor beta chains from one sample in a study of vaccination effects on CD4 cells after COVID-19. Their cognate antigens are unknown. Clones were read by immunoSEQ multiplex PCR, and TCRdb kept only the in-frame ones, dropping some. The sample has approximately 82,000 clones, approximately 74% seen once. Here the sequenced sample was CD4+ T cells from PBMCs cultured with HCoV-229E spike peptides, taken before COVID-19 vaccination. The origin of the receptors is a human donor who received a COVID-19 vaccine. The CDR3 runs from the conserved cysteine through the conserved F or W. The order of the fields is V gene, D gene, clone size, J gene, CDR3 protein, CDR3 DNA. A D gene is named only where the DNA matches it firmly. The size field is filled for only some rows; it gives once, few, many or a size class.

V: TRBV6-1; D: .; size: .; J: TRBJ1-1; CDR3: CASSENAGYMNTEAFF; DNA: TGTGCCAGCAGTGAGAATGCGGGGTACATGAACACTGAAGCTTTCTTT
V: TRBV7-6; D: TRBD2; size: .; J: TRBJ2-1; CDR3: CASSLEAGAAGPYNEQFF; DNA: TGTGCCAGCAGCTTAGAAGCGGGGGCTGCCGGTCCCTACAATGAGCAGTTCTTC
V: TRBV5-1; D: .; size: .; J: TRBJ2-6; CDR3: CASSLEAGANVLTF; DNA: TGCGCCAGCAGCTTGGAAGCTGGGGCCAACGTCCTGACTTTC
V: TRBV5-1; D: TRBD1; size: .; J: TRBJ1-1; CDR3: CASSATDRARANTEAFF; DNA: TGCGCCAGCAGCGCGACGGACAGGGCTAGGGCGAACACTGAAGCTTTCTTT
V: TRBV2; D: TRBD2; size: few; J: TRBJ2-3; CDR3: CASNPGLDLTDTQYF; DNA: TGTGCCAGCAATCCGGGACTAGATTTGACGGATACGCAGTATTTT
V: TRBV15; D: .; size: few; J: TRBJ2-2; CDR3: CATSRPGGNTGELFF; DNA: TGTGCCACCAGCAGGCCCGGGGGAAACACCGGGGAGCTGTTTTTT
V: TRBV5-1; D: TRBD1; size: .; J: TRBJ2-2; CDR3: CASSSTGASTGELFF; DNA: TGCGCCAGCAGCTCAACAGGGGCTTCCACCGGGGAGCTGTTTTTT
V: TRBV12-5; D: .; size: .; J: TRBJ1-1; CDR3: CASGFVGVRLFF; DNA: TGTGCTAGTGGTTTTGTGGGGGTTCGGCTCTTCTTT
V: TRBV19; D: .; size: few; J: TRBJ2-2; CDR3: CASSIVNTGELFF; DNA: TGTGCCAGTAGTATAGTGAACACCGGGGAGCTGTTTTTT
V: TRBV24-1; D: .; size: .; J: TRBJ2-1; CDR3: CATSAGGARNEQFF; DNA: TGTGCCACCAGTGCGGGGGGCGCGAGGAATGAGCAGTTCTTC
V: TRBV5-1; D: TRBD2; size: .; J: TRBJ2-1; CDR3: CASTWGGGYYNEQFF; DNA: TGCGCCAGCACATGGGGCGGGGGGTACTACAATGAGCAGTTCTTC
V: TRBV28; D: .; size: few; J: TRBJ2-2; CDR3: CASSLQRGELFF; DNA: TGTGCCAGCAGTTTACAGCGAGGGGAGCTGTTTTTT
V: TRBV29-1; D: .; size: .; J: TRBJ1-5; CDR3: CSVGRGDQPQHF; DNA: TGCAGCGTTGGCCGAGGTGATCAGCCCCAGCATTTT
V: TRBV6-6; D: .; size: .; J: TRBJ1-5; CDR3: CASTRAGDNQPQHF; DNA: TGTGCCAGCACCCGAGCGGGTGACAATCAGCCCCAGCATTTT
V: TRBV5-1; D: .; size: .; J: TRBJ2-2; CDR3: CASNSWVSAGSGGELFF; DNA: TGCGCCAGCAACTCTTGGGTATCGGCAGGTTCTGGCGGGGAGCTGTTTTTT
V: TRBV6-1; D: .; size: .; J: TRBJ1-1; CDR3: CASSEPEGVRTEAFF; DNA: TGTGCCAGCAGTGAGCCCGAGGGGGTCCGGACTGAAGCTTTCTTT
V: TRBV27; D: .; size: .; J: TRBJ1-1; CDR3: CASRMGENTEAFF; DNA: TGTGCCAGCAGAATGGGGGAGAACACTGAAGCTTTCTTT
V: TRBV30; D: .; size: .; J: TRBJ2-2; CDR3: CAWSDVWSGELFF; DNA: TGTGCCTGGAGTGACGTTTGGTCCGGGGAGCTGTTTTTT
V: TRBV7-9; D: TRBD1; size: .; J: TRBJ2-3; CDR3: CASSSQGLLQYF; DNA: TGTGCCAGCAGCTCACAGGGGCTCCTCCAGTATTTT
V: TRBV29-1; D: .; size: .; J: TRBJ2-6; CDR3: CSVEGSGANVLTF; DNA: TGCAGCGTTGAGGGCTCTGGGGCCAACGTCCTGACTTTC
V: TRBV15; D: .; size: once; J: TRBJ2-1; CDR3: CATSRGGGAYNEQFF; DNA: TGTGCCACCAGCAGAGGCGGGGGCGCGTACAATGAGCAGTTCTTC
V: TRBV6-1; D: TRBD1; size: .; J: TRBJ2-3; CDR3: CASSARRGRFASTDTQYF; DNA: TGTGCCAGCAGTGCTCGCAGGGGGCGCTTTGCTAGCACAGATACGCAGTATTTT
V: TRBV3-1/TRBV3-2; D: .; size: .; J: TRBJ1-2; CDR3: CASSPVGQVLYTF; DNA: TGTGCCAGCAGCCCCGTCGGGCAGGTTCTCTACACCTTC
V: TRBV5-6; D: .; size: .; J: TRBJ2-3; CDR3: CASSLYGLRTDTQYF; DNA: TGTGCCAGCAGCTTGTATGGGTTGAGGACAGATACGCAGTATTTT
V: TRBV27; D: TRBD2; size: .; J: TRBJ2-1; CDR3: CASSLSKTSGYNEQFF; DNA: TGTGCCAGCAGTTTATCGAAGACTAGCGGCTACAATGAGCAGTTCTTC
V: TRBV5-1; D: .; size: .; J: TRBJ2-1; CDR3: CASSLEVTGLNEQFF; DNA: TGCGCCAGCAGCTTGGAGGTGACAGGATTAAATGAGCAGTTCTTC